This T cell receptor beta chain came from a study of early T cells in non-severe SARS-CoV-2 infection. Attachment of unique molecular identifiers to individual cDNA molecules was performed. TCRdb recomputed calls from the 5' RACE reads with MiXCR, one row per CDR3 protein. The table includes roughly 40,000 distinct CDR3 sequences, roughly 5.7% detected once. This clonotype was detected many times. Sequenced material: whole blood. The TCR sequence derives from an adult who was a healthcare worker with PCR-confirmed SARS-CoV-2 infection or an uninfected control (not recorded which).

In DNA form, the CDR3 reads TGCAGTGCTGTCTTTGGACTAGCATCCGGCGAGCAGTACTTC. It is translated as CSAVFGLASGEQYF. The V and J genes are TRBV20-1 and TRBJ2-7; 8 bases line up with TRBD2. Germline CDR1 and CDR2: DFQATT and SNEGSKA (reference sequence). With 5 bases clipped from V and 6 bases from J, the junction kept 12 bases outside the gene matches. This CDR3 comprises 14 residues.